Each of the 4 T cell receptor beta chains below was sequenced from the same sample in a study of blood T cell repertoires in COVID-19. Produced via immunoSEQ multiplex PCR; TCRdb's table is partial and in-frame only. The sample consists of about 300,000 clones, around 90% of them appearing once. Sample: peripheral blood. The source of these receptors is an older man with acute or convalescent COVID-19.

This chain links TRBV30 with TRBJ2-1; 10 nucleotides align to TRBD2. V was clipped by 6 bases and J by 6 bases; unmatched bases: 11. Per the germline V gene, CDR1 is GTSNPN and CDR2 is SVGIG (reference sequence). The CDR3 consists of 15 residues. In nucleotides, the CDR3 is TGTGCCTGCAAACCGGGACTAGCGTCATCCAATGAGCAGTTCTTC. Its translation: CACKPGLASSNEQFF.

This clone was seen only once. Here the CDR3 reads CASSTDPGGRTQYF. The CDR3 DNA reads TGTGCCAGCAGTACCGACCCCGGAGGACGGACCCAGTACTTC. The chain couples TRBV2 to TRBJ2-5; weak D call: TRBD2 (5 bases). V lost 5 bases and J 7 bases, leaving 17 bases between the germline ends. The CDR3 covers 14 residues. The V gene's germline CDR1 is SNHLY and CDR2 FYNNEI.

The chain couples TRBV28 to TRBJ1-6, with D maybe TRBD1 (5 bases). The germline gives CDR1 MDHEN, CDR2 SYDVKM. Deletions cut 6 bases from V and 9 bases from J, with 12 bases between. The CDR3 runs to 13 residues. The CDR3 region has the DNA TGTGCCAGCAGCTCCGACGACAGTTCACCCCTCCACTTT. Translated, it gives CASSSDDSSPLHF.

This chain links TRBV5-1 with TRBJ2-2; 16 bases line up with TRBD2. Looked up from germline, CDR1 is SGHRS and CDR2 is YFSETQ. The trim removed 4 bases at V and 1 base at J, leaving 7 bases unmatched. This CDR3 has 19 residues. DNA for the CDR3: TGCGCCAGCAGCCGCCCGGGACTAGCGGGGGGGAGGAACACCGGGGAGCTGTTTTTT. It translates to CASSRPGLAGGRNTGELFF.